One sample yielded the 30 T cell receptor beta chains listed below, sequenced in a study of Ad26.COV2.S vaccination and SARS-CoV-2 variants. Treatment specified: some 19 received Ad26.COV2.S at low or high dose, single or two shots; about 5 received placebo; per-sample allocation not given. At day 63 after the first vaccine or placebo injection, samples were drawn. Sequencing used immunoSEQ multiplex PCR; TCRdb keeps in-frame clones, though not all of them. The sample shows 350,000 to 450,000 clones, about 80% of them seen only once. The source material was peripheral blood, sampled in a trial of Ad26.COV2.S vaccine versus placebo. The receptors come from a person between 18 and 65 years old who received the Ad26.COV2.S COVID-19 vaccine or a placebo.

The genes are TRBV5-1 and TRBJ1-5; 7 bases match TRBD1. V shed 4 bases and J 6 bases; nucleotides not matched to a gene: 7. The CDR3 is made up of 14 amino acids. Germline V gene lookup returns CDR1 SGHRS and CDR2 YFSETQ. In DNA, the CDR3 is TGCGCCAGCAGCCCCAGGGCAGGGGGTCAGCCCCAGCATTTT. Amino acid sequence: CASSPRAGGQPQHF. Combining the CDR3 with reference TRBV5-1 and TRBJ1-5 gives the whole variable domain KAGVTQTPRYLIKTRGQQVTLSCSPISGHRSVSWYQQTPGQGLQFLFEYFSETQRNKGNFPGRFSGRQFSNSRSEMNVSTLELGDSALYLCASSPRAGGQPQHFGDGTRLSIL.

The chain has TRBV29-1 and TRBJ2-3, with 13 bases that match TRBD2. The CDR3 has 16 amino acids. V shed 3 bases, J shed 7 bases, and the junction held 10 bases outside the gene matches. Germline V gives CDR1 SQVTM, CDR2 ANQGSEA. The CDR3 DNA follows: TGCAGCGTTGAGAGGACTAGCGGGGGCCCAGACTATACGCAGTATTTT. Its protein product is CSVERTSGGPDYTQYF.

This clone was seen a handful of times. This chain uses TRBV7-2 with TRBJ1-1; possible D gene TRBD1, 6 bases. The CDR3 loop spans 15 amino acids. The V gene lost 5 bases and the J gene lost 5 bases, with 18 bases spanning the gap. Germline loops: CDR1 SGHTA, CDR2 FQGNSA. This chain's CDR3 is CASSPTTGLRTEAFF. The CDR3 nucleotides read TGTGCCAGCAGCCCGACAACAGGGTTGAGAACTGAAGCTTTCTTT.

This chain connects TRBV18 to TRBJ1-2, with no clear D. The CDR3 sequence is 15 residues long. V was pared by 3 bases and J by 7 bases, with 18 bases between. Looked up from germline, CDR1 is KGHSH and CDR2 is LQKENI. CDR3 amino acids: CASSPSGPLPGGYTF. As DNA, the CDR3 is TGTGCCAGCTCACCGTCGGGCCCCCTTCCAGGTGGCTACACCTTC.

The rearrangement joins TRBV7-2 to TRBJ2-7, with D possibly being TRBD1 (5 bases). From germline, CDR1 is SGHTA and CDR2 FQGNSA. The CDR3 covers 14 residues. V shed 1 base and J shed 4 bases, with 11 bases lying between them. CDR3 amino acids: CASSLGRTYYEQYF. CDR3 coding DNA: TGTGCCAGCAGCTTAGGGCGGACATATTACGAGCAGTACTTC.

The genes are TRBV20-1 and TRBJ2-5, with D unclear. The CDR3 is 10 amino acids. Germline V gene data show CDR1 as DFQATT and CDR2 as SNEGSKA (reference sequence). V was shortened by 4 bases and J by 6 bases, with 6 bases between the two germline ends. The CDR3 DNA sequence: TGCAGTGCTACCCGTAAGACCCAGTACTTC. Translating gives CSATRKTQYF.

This chain connects TRBV27 to TRBJ1-1; no definite D call. Trimming took 8 bases from V and 0 from J, leaving 10 bases between them. CDR1 is MNHEY and CDR2 is SMNVEV in the germline V gene (reference sequence). The CDR3 has 13 amino acids. The CDR3 nucleotides are TGTGCCAGCTCTGGACGGCTGAACACTGAAGCTTTCTTT. Translation gives CASSGRLNTEAFF.

The chain recombines TRBV21-1 with TRBJ2-7; TRBD2, as called in the table, went unchecked against the DNA. TRBV21-1 is listed as a pseudogene. The CDR3 loop spans 15 amino acids. The CDR3 DNA is TGTGCCAGCAGCAAAGATTTGAGGGGAGGGTACGAGCAGTACTTC. Its protein is CASSKDLRGGYEQYF.

The chain couples TRBV13 to TRBJ2-5; D assignment may be TRBD1 or TRBD2 (5 bases each). The CDR3 contains 16 residues. V shed 3 bases and J shed 1 base, with 15 bases lying between them. CDR1 PRHDT and CDR2 FYEKMQ come from the germline V gene (reference sequence). The CDR3 DNA follows: TGTGCCAGCAGCTTTATGTGGGGGTCGGGCCAAGAGACCCAGTACTTC. Its protein product is CASSFMWGSGQETQYF.

The gene calls are TRBV27 and TRBJ2-1; unclear D gene. From germline, CDR1 is MNHEY and CDR2 SMNVEV (reference sequence). The V gene lost 6 bases and the J gene lost 7 bases, with 10 bases spanning the gap. CDR3 length: 12 amino acids. The CDR3 DNA is TGTGCCAGCAGCGCCTTTGGGAATGAGCAGTTCTTC. Its translation: CASSAFGNEQFF.

This chain links TRBV11-3 with TRBJ2-1, with TRBD1 as a possible D gene (6 bases). Germline CDR1 and CDR2: SGHNT and YENEEA. Trimming took 6 bases from V and 10 from J, leaving 10 bases between them. The CDR3 contains 11 residues. CDR3 bases: TGTGCCAGCAGACAAGACAGGGAGCAGTTCTTC. Translated: CASRQDREQFF.

J is TRBJ1-6 and V is TRBV3-1 (or the pseudogene TRBV3-2), with a possible D match to TRBD1 (5 bases). The V gene lost 4 bases and the J gene lost 10 bases, with 11 bases spanning the gap. The germline V gene has CDR1 LGHDT and CDR2 YNNKEL (reference sequence). The CDR3 is made up of 13 amino acids. In DNA form, the CDR3 reads TGTGCCAGCAGCCTTGGACGGGGCTCACCCCTCCACTTT. Protein product: CASSLGRGSPLHF.

The chain has TRBV7-3 and TRBJ1-1; TRBD1 aligns across 9 bases. This CDR3 is 12 amino acids long. With 5 bases clipped from V and 11 bases from J, the junction kept 6 bases outside the gene matches. In germline, CDR1 is SGHTA, CDR2 FQGTGA. The CDR3 loop is CASSATGGKAFF. The DNA for the CDR3 is TGTGCCAGCAGCGCGACAGGGGGGAAGGCTTTCTTT.

This clone has a handful of counts. This chain links TRBV6-2 or TRBV6-3 with TRBJ2-7; the D gene could be TRBD1 or TRBD2 (5 bases each). Per germline, CDR1 MNHEY and CDR2 SVGEGT. The V gene lost 2 bases and the J gene lost 0 bases, with 11 bases spanning the gap. The CDR3 contains 15 residues. This CDR3 is CASSYGDVFSYEQYF. CDR3 DNA sequence: TGTGCCAGCAGTTACGGGGACGTTTTCTCCTACGAGCAGTACTTC.

This rearrangement joins TRBV3-1 (or the pseudogene TRBV3-2) to TRBJ2-7; D is undetermined. With 1 base removed from V and 5 bases from J, the gap between germline ends came to 3 bases. The germline gives CDR1 LGHDT, CDR2 YNNKEL (reference sequence). This CDR3 region has 11 residues. CDR3 nucleotide sequence: TGTGCCAGCAGCCAAGGTAACGAGCAGTACTTC. As protein: CASSQGNEQYF.

CDR3 loop: CASSPNPRIKHSNTEAFF. The CDR3 region has the DNA TGTGCCAGCTCACCGAACCCCAGGATAAAGCACTCGAACACTGAAGCTTTCTTT. The chain has TRBV18 and TRBJ1-1; no definite D call. Germline loops: CDR1 KGHSH, CDR2 LQKENI. The CDR3 has 18 amino acids. The V end was cut by 3 bases, the J end by 1 base, with 21 bases between.

The V gene is TRBV28, the J gene TRBJ2-7; 8 bases agree with TRBD2. In germline, CDR1 is MDHEN, CDR2 SYDVKM. The trim removed 8 bases at V and 5 bases at J, leaving 14 bases unmatched. This CDR3 has 15 amino acids. CDR3 sequence (DNA): TGTGCCAGCTTGGGGGCGGGGGGCGGTTTCCACGAGCAGTACTTC. Its protein is CASLGAGGGFHEQYF. The full variable domain, rest sourced from reference TRBV28 and TRBJ2-7, is DVKVTQSSRYLVKRTGEKVFLECVQDMDHENMFWYRQDPGLGLRLIYFSYDVKMKEKGDIPEGYSVSREKKERFSLILESASTNQTSMYLCASLGAGGGFHEQYFGPGTRLTVT.

A remark on this clone: A much more abundant neighbour one base away suggests this may be a read error. The gene calls are TRBV28 and TRBJ2-2; D unclear. CDR1 and CDR2 from the germline V gene are MDHEN and SYDVKM. The CDR3 runs 12 residues. Trimming removed 3 bases at V and 4 bases at J, with 3 bases between. CDR3: CASSFSTGELFF. The CDR3 region has the DNA TGTGCCAGCAGTTTCTCCACCGGGGAGCTGTTTTTT.

The chain couples TRBV5-6 to TRBJ2-1; 8 bases are a match to TRBD1. With 3 bases clipped from V and 8 bases from J, the junction kept 7 bases outside the gene matches. The CDR3 spans 14 residues. Germline lookup yields CDR1 SGHDT and CDR2 YYEEEE. The CDR3 DNA reads TGTGCCAGCAGCTCCCTTACGACAGGGGATGAGCAGTTCTTC. This sequence encodes CASSSLTTGDEQFF.

This chain connects TRBV7-9 to TRBJ1-4; D is uncertain. The germline V gene encodes CDR1 SEHNR and CDR2 FQNEAQ (reference sequence). Trimming removed 2 bases at V and 3 bases at J, with 16 bases between. CDR3 length: 17 amino acids. CDR3 nucleotides: TGTGCCAGCAGCTTAACCCCGCAGTTCACGGCTAATGAAAAACTGTTTTTT. Amino acids: CASSLTPQFTANEKLFF.

V and J are TRBV2 and TRBJ2-1; D is possibly TRBD2 (5 bases). The germline V gene encodes CDR1 SNHLY and CDR2 FYNNEI. V dropped 4 bases and J dropped 6 bases, with 13 bases sitting between them. The CDR3 runs to 14 residues. CDR3 sequence: CASSGLPGLNEQFF. DNA of the CDR3: TGTGCCAGCAGTGGACTACCTGGCCTCAATGAGCAGTTCTTC.

The chain couples TRBV7-3 to TRBJ2-3; D is possibly TRBD1 or TRBD2 (6 bases each). Trimming removed 3 bases at V and 4 bases at J, with 8 bases between. Germline loops: CDR1 SGHTA, CDR2 FQGTGA. The CDR3 length is 13 residues. The DNA for the CDR3 is TGTGCCAGCAGCTTGGGGGGCTCAGATACGCAGTATTTT. Translating gives CASSLGGSDTQYF. Full variable domain (rest looked up from reference TRBV7-3 and TRBJ2-3): GAGVSQTPSNKVTEKGKYVELRCDPISGHTALYWYRQSLGQGPEFLIYFQGTGAADDSGLPNDRFFAVRPEGSVSTLKIQRTERGDSAVYLCASSLGGSDTQYFGPGTRLTVL.

The V call is TRBV19, the J call TRBJ1-2, with no clear D. CDR1 is LNHDA, CDR2 SQIVND, per germline (reference sequence). The CDR3 is made up of 14 amino acids. Between the trimmed V and J ends, which lost 3 bases and 10 bases, there was a span of 18 bases. The CDR3 here is CASSIAVGLGAYTF. The CDR3 nucleotides are TGTGCCAGTAGTATTGCAGTTGGGTTAGGCGCCTACACCTTC.

The CDR3 DNA sequence: TGTGCCAGCAGTTTATCCCTAAAATGGACAGGGCGACACAAGAACACTGAAGCTTTCTTT. Protein sequence: CASSLSLKWTGRHKNTEAFF. The V gene is TRBV27, the J gene TRBJ1-1; TRBD1 matches at 8 bases. The CDR3 consists of 20 residues. CDR1 is MNHEY and CDR2 is SMNVEV in the germline V gene (reference sequence). The V and J ends lost 0 bases and 1 base, in that order; junction bases with no gene match: 16.

The genes are TRBV13 and TRBJ1-2; no definite D call. CDR3 length equals 16 residues. Trimming removed 6 bases from V and 8 bases from J, with 25 bases in between. Per germline, CDR1 PRHDT and CDR2 FYEKMQ (reference sequence). The CDR3 reads CASRNGGRQTRLGYTF. The CDR3 DNA sequence: TGTGCCAGCAGAAATGGTGGTCGGCAGACCCGCTTAGGCTACACCTTC. The full variable domain, with the rest looked up from reference TRBV13 and TRBJ1-2, is AAGVIQSPRHLIKEKRETATLKCYPIPRHDTVYWYQQGPGQDPQFLISFYEKMQSDKGSIPDRFSAQQFSDYHSELNMSSLELGDSALYFCASRNGGRQTRLGYTFGSGTRLTVV.

J is TRBJ2-3 and V is TRBV7-2; no clear D. CDR1 is SGHTA, CDR2 FQGNSA, per germline. Trimming shortened V by 2 bases and J by 7 bases, and 10 bases separated the two germline ends. There are 13 residues in the CDR3. The CDR3 is CASSLYLEHTQYF. The CDR3 DNA is TGTGCCAGCAGCTTATATTTGGAACATACGCAGTATTTT.

This clone was observed a few times. The chain joins TRBV10-3 to TRBJ2-6; tentative D call: TRBD2 (6 bases). CDR1 is ENHRY, CDR2 SYGVKD, per germline. The CDR3 runs to 18 residues. V dropped 0 bases and J dropped 0 bases, with 12 bases sitting between them. The CDR3 DNA reads as TGTGCCATCAGTGAGTCGGCGGGGATCCTCTCTGGGGCCAACGTCCTGACTTTC. Translating gives CAISESAGILSGANVLTF.

This clone is a singleton in its sample. The chain is built from TRBV29-1 and TRBJ2-4; D ambiguous. The CDR3 length is 12 residues. V shed 2 bases and J shed 7 bases, with 9 bases lying between them. Germline V gene data show CDR1 as SQVTM and CDR2 as ANQGSEA. The DNA for the CDR3 is TGCAGCGTTGAAAGCGTCTCCAACATTCAGTACTTC. Residues: CSVESVSNIQYF.

J is TRBJ2-7 and V is TRBV6-6; D remains unclear. The CDR3 totals 14 residues. Trimming took off 3 bases at V and 2 bases at J, with 11 bases between the two ends. The germline CDR1 and CDR2 sequences are MNHNY and SVGAGI (reference sequence). CDR3 in DNA: TGTGCCAGCAGTTATGGCGGCGCGGCCTACGAGCAGTACTTC. This encodes CASSYGGAAYEQYF.

The chain uses TRBV14 and TRBJ2-5, with TRBD2 matching 8 bases. The germline V gene has CDR1 SGHDN and CDR2 FVKESK. V trimming: 8 bases; J trimming: 5 bases; junction bases outside the gene matches: 10. There are 14 residues in the CDR3. The CDR3 region is CASAPGGARETQYF. The CDR3 DNA reads TGTGCCAGCGCACCCGGGGGGGCGAGGGAGACCCAGTACTTC.